This TCR beta chain was recovered during a study of long-term antiretroviral therapy in people with HIV. The CDR3 has 15 residues. Germline CDR1 SGHVS, CDR2 FQNEAQ. V was cut by 1 base and J by 1 base, with 10 bases left in between. The study, taken as a whole, reports: Narrower CDR3 length ranges marked HIV repertoires relative to controls.

Survey level was the resolution at which the v3.0 immunoSEQ assay ran. TCRdb keeps only in-frame clones here, not all; method: immunoSEQ multiplex PCR. Here the sample spans 14,000 or so clones, around 80% being singletons. This clone showed up just a few times. The antigen is undetermined. The sample consisted of unsorted PBMCs, taken 1.3 years before starting antiretroviral therapy. The clonotype was recovered from a man between 40 and 49 years old with HIV. The rearrangement joins TRBV7-8 to TRBJ1-1, with unresolved D. The CDR3 sequence: CASSLDWGGNTEAFF. The DNA for the CDR3 is TGTGCCAGCAGCTTAGATTGGGGAGGGAACACTGAAGCTTTCTTT.